This T cell receptor (beta chain) is drawn from a study of technical replicates of blood from a few donors. V was pared by 2 bases and J by 0 bases, with 12 bases between. Per the germline V gene, CDR1 is MNHEY and CDR2 is SVGAGI. This CDR3 has 16 residues. TCRdb's table, derived via immunoSEQ multiplex PCR, lists solely in-frame clones and lacks some. The table lists tens of thousands of clones, just under 97% of them singletons. The source of this sequence is a human donor in good health. This chain joins TRBV6-5 and TRBJ2-3, with D perhaps TRBD2 (5 bases). Sequenced sample: T cells isolated from PBMCs. CDR3: CASSYGAGLSTDTQYF. DNA for the CDR3: TGTGCCAGCAGTTACGGCGCGGGCCTAAGCACAGATACGCAGTATTTT.